These T cell receptor beta chains were read from a single sample in a study of response to subunit inactivated influenza vaccine. MiXCR was run by TCRdb on the RT-PCR reads, yielding one entry per CDR3 protein. The sample includes 700,000 to 800,000 distinct CDR3 sequences, under 20% seen only once; the top ten take 11%. The starting material was PBMCs from blood, obtained 5 to 6 days after vaccination. These receptors originate from a man aged 50-60 years who received an inactivated influenza vaccine. CDR3s include the opening cysteine and the closing phenylalanine or tryptophan. Fields, in order: CDR3 length, J gene, V gene, CDR3 protein.

len: 15
j_gene: TRBJ1-6
v_gene: TRBV9
CDR3aa: CASSGTSGVNSPLHF

len: 14
j_gene: TRBJ1-1
v_gene: TRBV20-1
CDR3aa: CSARDTDWGTEAFF

len: 13
j_gene: TRBJ1-6
v_gene: TRBV10-3
CDR3aa: CAASGHGNSPLHF

len: 14
j_gene: TRBJ2-1
v_gene: TRBV10-3
CDR3aa: CAIRGTAEVNEQFF

len: 15
j_gene: TRBJ2-4
v_gene: TRBV6-4
CDR3aa: CASSAPRKAKNIQYF

len: 15
j_gene: TRBJ2-1
v_gene: TRBV20-1
CDR3aa: CSARDGWRDLNEQFF

len: 15
j_gene: TRBJ2-7
v_gene: TRBV7-8
CDR3aa: CASSQRVTQVYEQYF

len: 16
j_gene: TRBJ1-4
v_gene: TRBV7-9
CDR3aa: CASSETLGGTNEKLFF

len: 13
j_gene: TRBJ1-6
v_gene: TRBV12-3/TRBV12-4
CDR3aa: CASSLRQNSPLHF

len: 17
j_gene: TRBJ2-2
v_gene: TRBV4-1
CDR3aa: CASSQGQQGLNTGELFF

len: 15
j_gene: TRBJ1-4
v_gene: TRBV28
CDR3aa: CASSLEGQDNEKLFF

len: 16
j_gene: TRBJ1-1
v_gene: TRBV7-9
CDR3aa: CASSLRTTRRNTEAFF

len: 13
j_gene: TRBJ2-1
v_gene: TRBV29-1
CDR3aa: CSVSRDRYNEQFF

len: 14
j_gene: TRBJ2-2
v_gene: TRBV7-2
CDR3aa: CASKPQGGAGELFF

len: 16
j_gene: TRBJ2-1
v_gene: TRBV29-1
CDR3aa: CSVDGQRGAASNEQFF

len: 15
j_gene: TRBJ2-1
v_gene: TRBV20-1
CDR3aa: CSAKGGLAGAYEQFF

len: 12
j_gene: TRBJ2-1
v_gene: TRBV12-3/TRBV12-4
CDR3aa: CASSPVGDEQFF

len: 11
j_gene: TRBJ2-1
v_gene: TRBV5-1
CDR3aa: CASSSDNEQFF

len: 15
j_gene: TRBJ1-2
v_gene: TRBV6-1
CDR3aa: CASSVDIVANYGYTF

len: 16
j_gene: TRBJ1-2
v_gene: TRBV4-2
CDR3aa: CASSPSVDRVDYGYTF

len: 16
j_gene: TRBJ2-3
v_gene: TRBV7-9
CDR3aa: CASSKLLAASTDTQYF

len: 13
j_gene: TRBJ1-5
v_gene: TRBV6-2/TRBV6-3
CDR3aa: CASSTTGVQPQHF

len: 17
j_gene: TRBJ1-1
v_gene: TRBV28
CDR3aa: CASSLTSRTGGYTEAFF

len: 16
j_gene: TRBJ2-6
v_gene: TRBV29-1
CDR3aa: CSVTGARHSGANVLTF

len: 15
j_gene: TRBJ2-7
v_gene: TRBV4-2
CDR3aa: CASSQVQGPSYEQYF

len: 13
j_gene: TRBJ2-3
v_gene: TRBV5-6
CDR3aa: CASSFREANTQYF

len: 11
j_gene: TRBJ1-3
v_gene: TRBV29-1
CDR3aa: CSVTRDYTIYF

len: 16
j_gene: TRBJ1-1
v_gene: TRBV29-1
CDR3aa: CSAVRGSPLMNTEAFF

len: 14
j_gene: TRBJ2-5
v_gene: TRBV20-1
CDR3aa: CSAREGLRRQTQYF

len: 9
j_gene: TRBJ2-7
v_gene: TRBV27
CDR3aa: CAMVYEQYF

len: 14
j_gene: TRBJ2-2
v_gene: TRBV6-1
CDR3aa: CASSMDRVAGELFF

len: 17
j_gene: TRBJ2-1
v_gene: TRBV10-2
CDR3aa: CASSEFGTSGVYNEQFF

len: 16
j_gene: TRBJ1-5
v_gene: TRBV5-6
CDR3aa: CASSQGQGRSNQPQHF

len: 12
j_gene: TRBJ1-2
v_gene: TRBV20-1
CDR3aa: CSVTGGRYGYTF

len: 15
j_gene: TRBJ2-7
v_gene: TRBV7-9
CDR3aa: CASSPLAGGIGEQYF

len: 17
j_gene: TRBJ2-7
v_gene: TRBV28
CDR3aa: CASSFSRLAGVLYEQYF

len: 15
j_gene: TRBJ2-3
v_gene: TRBV12-3/TRBV12-4
CDR3aa: CASRRGGVSTDTQYF

len: 15
j_gene: TRBJ2-2
v_gene: TRBV12-3/TRBV12-4
CDR3aa: CASSPRQLGSGELFF

len: 15
j_gene: TRBJ1-4
v_gene: TRBV5-5
CDR3aa: CASSLPGQGGEKLFF

len: 14
j_gene: TRBJ2-5
v_gene: TRBV28
CDR3aa: CASSRQGLAETQYF

len: 15
j_gene: TRBJ2-1
v_gene: TRBV4-3
CDR3aa: CASSQGSGIGNEQFF

len: 15
j_gene: TRBJ1-1
v_gene: TRBV5-1
CDR3aa: CASSLAGTGSPEAFF

len: 14
j_gene: TRBJ2-1
v_gene: TRBV20-1
CDR3aa: CSANPGTGSREQFF

len: 13
j_gene: TRBJ2-1
v_gene: TRBV28
CDR3aa: CASSFAGANEQFF

len: 16
j_gene: TRBJ2-5
v_gene: TRBV5-1
CDR3aa: CISSLGGAARQETQYF

len: 18
j_gene: TRBJ2-2
v_gene: TRBV7-6
CDR3aa: CASSSFPSGSRNTGELFF

len: 16
j_gene: TRBJ2-5
v_gene: TRBV5-1
CDR3aa: CASSQMGQGRQETQYF

len: 14
j_gene: TRBJ2-3
v_gene: TRBV18
CDR3aa: CASSPSAGRDTQYF

len: 14
j_gene: TRBJ2-7
v_gene: TRBV5-5
CDR3aa: CASSPPGIPYEQYF

len: 17
j_gene: TRBJ1-1
v_gene: TRBV4-2
CDR3aa: CASSPTHGQGSSPEAFF

len: 15
j_gene: TRBJ2-3
v_gene: TRBV7-9
CDR3aa: CASSLGVRWTDTQYF

len: 15
j_gene: TRBJ2-1
v_gene: TRBV12-3/TRBV12-4
CDR3aa: CASSMNSGSRDEQFF

len: 14
j_gene: TRBJ1-1
v_gene: TRBV27
CDR3aa: CASSPGTLGTEAFF

len: 13
j_gene: TRBJ2-5
v_gene: TRBV5-5
CDR3aa: CASSFGQGKTQYF